This T cell receptor beta chain was identified during a study of T cells in localized non-small cell lung cancer. Study outcomes and limitations: The study detected a median about 57 of the top 100 tumor clones in adjacent lung. Elevated blood T cell density was associated with longer overall survival.

With respect to this clone: Antigen unknown.

Clones were read by immunoSEQ multiplex PCR, and TCRdb kept only the in-frame ones, dropping some. The sample shows under 55,000 clones, around 82% of them seen only once. CDR1 is GTSNPN, CDR2 SVGIG, per germline (reference sequence). The J segment lost 5 bases and the V segment lost 0 bases, leaving 1 base of the junction unmatched. The CDR3 has 12 amino acids. The specimen comprised PBMCs, sampled before any cancer treatment. This clonotype was sampled from a woman aged 35-70 years with stage II lung adenocarcinoma. The chain carries TRBV30 and TRBJ2-7; 7 bases map to TRBD1. The CDR3 nucleotides read TGTGCCTGGAGTGTGACAGGGAACGAGCAGTACTTC. As protein: CAWSVTGNEQYF.